Each of the 3 T cell receptor beta chains below was sequenced from the same sample in a study of T cells in Graves' hyperthyroidism and ophthalmopathy. TCR beta CDR3 sequences were amplified from RNA transcripts. The HTBI set primed first-round TCR CDR3 RT-PCR. TCRdb redid the calling of the multiplex PCR reads with MiXCR, one entry per CDR3 protein. The sample contains roughly 650,000 distinct CDR3 sequences, about a sixth of which appear only once. The source material was blood. All receptors derive from a woman aged 35 to 49 with Graves' ophthalmopathy.

This clonotype was recorded many times. The CDR3: CASSLVNSVLSANTGELFF. The CDR3 DNA follows: TGTGCCAGCAGCTTGGTTAACAGTGTTCTATCCGCGAACACCGGGGAGCTGTTTTTT. V is TRBV7-9 and J is TRBJ2-2; D is unclear. This CDR3 is 19 amino acids long. Trimming stripped 3 bases from V and 0 bases from J, with 20 bases between. Germline CDR1 reads SEHNR; CDR2 reads FQNEAQ (reference sequence).

Regarding this clonotype: A much larger clone differs by one base, so this may be a read error. The gene calls are TRBV29-1 and TRBJ2-3, with D possibly TRBD2 on 6 matching bases. This CDR3 comprises 13 residues. In germline, CDR1 is SQVTM, CDR2 ANQGSEA. The V end was cut by 4 bases, the J end by 6 bases, with 14 bases between. Here the CDR3 DNA reads TGCAGCGTTGGCGGAGGGGAGCGCGATACGCAGTATTTT. Its protein product is CSVGGGERDTQYF.

This clonotype was counted ten times or more. V is TRBV11-2 and J is TRBJ1-1; D possibly corresponds to TRBD1 (6 bases). Germline V lookup: CDR1 SGHAT, CDR2 FQNNGV. The V end was cut by 3 bases, the J end by 6 bases, with 11 bases between. The CDR3 runs to 13 residues. The CDR3 coding sequence is TGTGCCAGCAGCTTTTCAGGGGACCCTGAAGCTTTCTTT. Encoded protein: CASSFSGDPEAFF.